This TCR beta chain was obtained from a study of blood T cells in healthy people across ages. Overall study context: Researchers report that template switching captured about one barcoded beta molecule per two T cells.

Approximately 10 milliliters was the volume of peripheral blood drawn from each donor. Germline CDR1 MNHNY, CDR2 SVGAGI (reference sequence). This CDR3 region has 16 residues. The trim removed 5 bases at V and 5 bases at J, leaving 11 bases unmatched. The table lists this clonotype with a few counts. Its antigen is unknown. Study conclusions and caveats: The recorded TCR beta diversity per million T cells decreased in a roughly linear manner with age.

Combining a sample-barcoded 5' primer with a J-beta primer mix, a second PCR ran for roughly 6 to 11 cycles. Each CDR3 protein is one row after TCRdb ran MiXCR on the 5' RACE reads. The sample shows some 1.6 million distinct CDR3 sequences, about 32% of them seen only once. Input material: blood. The chain recombines TRBV6-6 with TRBJ2-5, with 10 bases identical to TRBD2. This receptor was obtained from a woman younger than 45 in good health. The CDR3 region has the DNA TGTGCCAGCAGTCCCCGGGCTAGCGGGGGAGGTGAGACCCAGTACTTC. Its translation is CASSPRASGGGETQYF.